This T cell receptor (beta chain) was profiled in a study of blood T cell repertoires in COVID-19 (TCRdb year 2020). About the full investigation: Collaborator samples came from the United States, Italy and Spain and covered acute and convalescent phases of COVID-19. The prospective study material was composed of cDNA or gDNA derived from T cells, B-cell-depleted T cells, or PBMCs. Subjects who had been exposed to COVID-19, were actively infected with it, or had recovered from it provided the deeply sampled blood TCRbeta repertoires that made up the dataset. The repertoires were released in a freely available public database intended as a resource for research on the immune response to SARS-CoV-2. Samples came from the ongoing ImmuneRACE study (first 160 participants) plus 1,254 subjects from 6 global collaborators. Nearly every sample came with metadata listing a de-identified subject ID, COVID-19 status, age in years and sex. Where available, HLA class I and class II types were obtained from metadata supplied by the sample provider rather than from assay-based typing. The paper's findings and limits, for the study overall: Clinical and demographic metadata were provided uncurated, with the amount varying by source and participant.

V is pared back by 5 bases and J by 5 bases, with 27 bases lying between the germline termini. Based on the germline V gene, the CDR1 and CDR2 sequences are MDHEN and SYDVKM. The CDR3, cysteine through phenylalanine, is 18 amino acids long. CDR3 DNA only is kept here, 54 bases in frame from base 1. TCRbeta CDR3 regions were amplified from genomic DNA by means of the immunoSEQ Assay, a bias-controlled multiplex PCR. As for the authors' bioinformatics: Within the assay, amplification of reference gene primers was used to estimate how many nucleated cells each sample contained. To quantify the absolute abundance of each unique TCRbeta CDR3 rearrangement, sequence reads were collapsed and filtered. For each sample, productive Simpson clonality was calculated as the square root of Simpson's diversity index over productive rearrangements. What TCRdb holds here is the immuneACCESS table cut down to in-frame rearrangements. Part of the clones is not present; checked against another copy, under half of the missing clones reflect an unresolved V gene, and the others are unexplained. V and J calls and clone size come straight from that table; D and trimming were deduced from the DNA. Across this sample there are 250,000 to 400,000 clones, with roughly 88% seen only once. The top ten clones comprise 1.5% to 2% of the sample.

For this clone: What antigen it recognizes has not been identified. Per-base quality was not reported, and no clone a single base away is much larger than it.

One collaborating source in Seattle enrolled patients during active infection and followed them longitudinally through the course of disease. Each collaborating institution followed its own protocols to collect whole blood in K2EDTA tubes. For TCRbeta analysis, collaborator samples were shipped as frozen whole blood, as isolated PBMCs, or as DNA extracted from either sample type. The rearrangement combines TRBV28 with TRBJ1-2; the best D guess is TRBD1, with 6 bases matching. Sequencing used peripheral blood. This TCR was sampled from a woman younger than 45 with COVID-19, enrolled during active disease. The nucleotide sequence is TGTGCCAGCAGTCCCCTGGGGCAGGGAGGGGGGGACTTGTATGGCTACACCTTC. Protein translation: CASSPLGQGGGDLYGYTF.